The 7 T cell receptor beta chains listed next were all sequenced from one sample in a study of post-analysis software for immune sequencing data. General study findings and limits: Higher frequency in patients than in controls was seen for five TRBV segments, with TRBV5-6, TRBV5-1 and TRBV20-1 among them.

Antigens of these TCRs are unknown. The library was made from cDNA and included unique molecular identifiers. TCRdb re-analysed the PCR reads in MiXCR, keeping a single row per CDR3 protein. The sample shows hundreds of thousands of distinct CDR3 sequences, about 32% of them seen only once. Material: blood. These receptors came from a girl aged 10-17 years with multiple sclerosis.

J is TRBJ2-1 and V is TRBV12-3 or TRBV12-4, with D uncertain. V was cut by 3 bases and J by 7 bases, with 10 bases left in between. The CDR3 sequence is 13 residues long. CDR3 in amino acids: CASSLKRVNEQFF. The CDR3 DNA sequence: TGTGCCAGCAGTTTGAAAAGGGTGAATGAGCAGTTCTTC.

CDR3 sequence reads: CASSLEDANTEAFF. The CDR3 DNA reads as TGCGCCAGCAGCTTGGAGGACGCGAACACTGAAGCTTTCTTT. This rearrangement joins TRBV5-1 to TRBJ1-1; D is undetermined. V was clipped by 0 bases and J by 1 base, with 7 bases between them. CDR3 length equals 14 residues. Germline V gives CDR1 SGHRS, CDR2 YFSETQ.

Only a few counts were recorded for this clonotype. J is TRBJ2-6 and V is TRBV3-1; a possible D gene is TRBD2 (5 bases). Germline lookup yields CDR1 LGHDT and CDR2 YNNKEL (reference sequence). The CDR3 is 17 amino acids. V shed 5 bases and J shed 0 bases, with 14 bases lying between them. CDR3 sequence (DNA): TGTGCCAGCAGCTCCCTAGGACGGGACTCTGGGGCCAACGTCCTGACTTTC. It is translated as CASSSLGRDSGANVLTF.

This clonotype has more than one count but fewer than ten. The chain carries TRBV6-1 and TRBJ2-1; the match to TRBD1 covers 7 bases. J lost 6 bases, V lost 6 bases, and 11 bases had no gene match. Germline V gives CDR1 MNHNS, CDR2 SASEGT. This CDR3 is built from 15 residues. Here the CDR3 reads CASSDLTGVLNEQFF. The CDR3 region has the DNA TGTGCCAGCAGCGACCTTACAGGGGTCCTCAATGAGCAGTTCTTC.

This clonotype was recorded a few times. The chain carries TRBV7-9 and TRBJ2-3; a weak D match, TRBD1 (5 bases). The CDR3 loop spans 16 amino acids. Trimming removed 0 bases from V and 4 bases from J, with 14 bases in between. Germline V gene sequence: CDR1 SEHNR, CDR2 FQNEAQ (reference sequence). The CDR3 DNA is TGTGCCAGCAGCTTAGCCCCGACGGGCAGGGCAGATACGCAGTATTTT. This encodes CASSLAPTGRADTQYF.

This clonotype was seen more than once but under ten times. J is TRBJ2-4 and V is TRBV4-1; a weak D match, TRBD2 (6 bases). CDR1 is MGHRA and CDR2 is YSYEKL in the germline V gene. V was pared by 1 base and J by 5 bases, with 24 bases between. The CDR3 covers 19 residues. The CDR3 region is CASSQVGSGGEGYQNIQYF. CDR3 bases: TGCGCCAGCAGCCAAGTGGGGTCGGGCGGGGAAGGATACCAAAACATTCAGTACTTC.

This clonotype was detected only a few times. The J gene is TRBJ2-3, the V gene TRBV29-1; TRBD1 might be the D (6 bases). V dropped 5 bases and J dropped 7 bases, with 13 bases sitting between them. The CDR3 runs 12 residues. Germline lookup yields CDR1 SQVTM and CDR2 ANQGSEA. The CDR3 bases are TGCAGCGTTAGCCCCGGGACAAATACGCAGTATTTT. It specifies CSVSPGTNTQYF.